This T cell receptor (beta chain) was observed in a study of beta chain features in type 1 diabetes. Findings and limits, study-wide: Moderate but significant shortening of TCRB CDR3s was recorded in all four CD4+ subsets from Type 1 diabetes patients.

What was sequenced were expressed TCRB transcripts, since all of the isolated RNA had been reverse transcribed. Assay: immunoSEQ multiplex PCR; the TCRdb copy retains only in-frame clones and omits some. The sample shows 600,000 to 700,000 clones, approximately 13% of them seen only once. V lost 3 bases and J 0 bases, leaving 13 bases between the germline ends. Germline-derived CDR1 and CDR2 are SGHDT and YYEEEE. There are 16 residues in the CDR3. CD4+ naive, central memory, regulatory and stem cell-like memory cells were sorted via CD45RO/CCR7/CD25/CD127/CD95/CD27. As for this clone: The antigen remains undetermined.

The receptor's source is a man aged 30 to 45 with type 1 diabetes. Sequenced: naive CD4+ T cells from blood. This rearrangement joins TRBV5-6 to TRBJ2-1; D perhaps matches TRBD2 (7 bases). The CDR3 DNA reads TGTGCCAGCAGCTCGCCCGGGGGGCGCTCCTACAATGAGCAGTTCTTC. Its protein is CASSSPGGRSYNEQFF.